This T cell receptor (beta chain) stems from a study of healthy donors' naive CD4 and CD8 T cells. About the research overall: A new alpha primer set targeted every functional IMGT alpha variant. Study-level results: The study did not address homeostatic proliferation effects in naive T cells. Positive CDR3 charge linked to CD4+ cells, negative to CD8+ cells.

Worth noting for this clonotype: Its cognate antigen is unknown.

The germline V and J ends were trimmed by 5 bases and 5 bases, with 12 bases remaining between them. Germline-derived CDR1 and CDR2 are DFQATT and SNEGSKA (reference sequence). This CDR3 spans 12 amino acids. Each TCR library used approximately 500 ng of total RNA and a linear amplification protocol. TCRdb fed the reads into MiXCR, producing one record per CDR3 protein. The sample lists about 200,000 distinct CDR3 sequences, 65% to 80% seen once, with approximately 2.5% in the top ten. The chain couples TRBV20-1 to TRBJ2-5; a weak D match, TRBD2 (6 bases). The sample consisted of naive CD4+ and CD8+ T cells sorted from blood, pooled from several donors. This sequence was found in a pool of human donors in good health; the sample pools cells from several healthy donors. For the CDR3, the DNA is TGCAGTGCTGTTAGCGGCCGGGAGACCCAGTACTTC. Translating it yields CSAVSGRETQYF.